These 9 T cell receptor beta chains were sequenced from one sample in a study of T-cell memory formation after mild COVID-19. One entry per CDR3 protein, called by TCRdb with MiXCR from the 5' RACE reads. In the table there are about 560,000 distinct CDR3 sequences, approximately 21% of which are singletons. The sequenced sample was PBMCs or a T cell subset sorted from them (not recorded which). Receptors were obtained from an adult woman who had mild COVID-19 (a few samples of this study predate the infection). Cell type and time point are not known.

This clonotype came up a few times. This chain connects TRBV29-1 to TRBJ1-1, with D hard to call. Germline V CDR1 and CDR2: SQVTM, ANQGSEA. The CDR3 runs 12 residues. The ends were cut back, 8 bases at V and 3 bases at J, with 13 bases in the middle. CDR3 nucleotides: TGCAGCTCCAATCTGGTAGACACTGAAGCTTTCTTT. Its protein product is CSSNLVDTEAFF. Variable domain in full (rest from reference TRBV29-1 and TRBJ1-1): SAVISQKPSRDICQRGTSLTIQCQVDSQVTMMFWYRQQPGQSLTLIATANQGSEATYESGFVIDKFPISRPNLTFSTLTVSNMSPEDSSIYLCSSNLVDTEAFFGQGTRLTVV.

The table lists this clonotype with a few counts. The chain links TRBV7-9 to TRBJ2-6; D perhaps matches TRBD1 (6 bases). CDR1 is SEHNR, CDR2 FQNEAQ, per germline (reference sequence). V was shortened by 5 bases and J by 4 bases, with 18 bases between the two germline ends. The CDR3 is made up of 17 amino acids. The CDR3 reads CASSPRTAPGGANVLTF. CDR3 nucleotide sequence: TGTGCCAGCAGCCCTCGGACAGCACCTGGCGGGGCCAACGTCCTGACTTTC.

The CDR3 region is CASSYSTAGGSYGYTF. Written as DNA, the CDR3 is TGTGCCAGCAGTTACTCGACGGCAGGGGGCTCCTATGGCTACACCTTC. The gene calls are TRBV6-5 and TRBJ1-2, with TRBD1 matching 8 bases. Germline-derived CDR1 and CDR2 are MNHEY and SVGAGI. The CDR3 totals 16 residues. The V and J ends lost 0 bases and 4 bases, in that order; junction bases with no gene match: 7.

This clonotype appeared a few times. The chain employs TRBV15 and TRBJ2-5; no clear D. Per germline, CDR1 LNHNV and CDR2 YYDKDF (reference sequence). V was trimmed by 1 base and J by 1 base, leaving 7 bases between them. This CDR3 has 14 amino acids. CDR3 DNA sequence: TGTGCCACCAGCAGAGGGGTGCTCCAAGAGACCCAGTACTTC. Its translation is CATSRGVLQETQYF.

This chain joins TRBV5-1 and TRBJ2-7; TRBD1 might be the D (5 bases). Per the germline V gene, CDR1 is SGHRS and CDR2 is YFSETQ. The CDR3 loop spans 14 amino acids. Trimming removed 0 bases from V and 6 bases from J, with 13 bases in between. Written as DNA, the CDR3 is TGCGCCAGCAGCTTGGCCCCAGGGAACGGCGAGCAGTACTTC. As protein: CASSLAPGNGEQYF.

V usage is TRBV30 and J usage is TRBJ2-3; possible D gene TRBD2, 6 bases. CDR3 size: 13 residues. Germline CDR1 and CDR2: GTSNPN and SVGIG (reference sequence). V was pared by 2 bases and J by 4 bases, with 10 bases between. The CDR3 coding sequence is TGTGCCTGGAGTCCCGGAGGGGCAGATACGCAGTATTTT. It encodes CAWSPGGADTQYF.

This clonotype was observed a handful of times. The chain uses TRBV18 and TRBJ1-2; 9 bases are shared with TRBD1. The ends lost 3 bases at V and 3 bases at J; junction bases unmatched: 5. Germline CDR1 KGHSH, CDR2 LQKENI. CDR3 length: 15 amino acids. The CDR3 DNA sequence: TGTGCCAGCTCACCTGGACAGGGGCGCGACTATGGCTACACCTTC. Translated, it gives CASSPGQGRDYGYTF. Using reference TRBV18 and TRBJ1-2 for the parts outside the CDR3, the full variable domain is NAGVMQNPRHLVRRRGQEARLRCSPMKGHSHVYWYRQLPEEGLKFMVYLQKENIIDESGMPKERFSAEFPKEGPSILRIQQVVRGDSAAYFCASSPGQGRDYGYTFGSGTRLTVV.

This clonotype was seen only a few times. V is TRBV2 and J is TRBJ2-1, with 8 bases aligning to TRBD2. The CDR3 is made up of 15 amino acids. Germline V gene data show CDR1 as SNHLY and CDR2 as FYNNEI. Trimming took 7 bases from V and 6 from J; bases not matched to a gene: 11. The CDR3, as DNA: TGTGCCAGCAACTCTGGCGGGAGGATTGGCAATGAGCAGTTCTTC. It encodes CASNSGGRIGNEQFF.

This clonotype was counted only a few times. The rearrangement links TRBV7-2 to TRBJ2-1; 8 nucleotides match TRBD1. The germline V gene encodes CDR1 SGHTA and CDR2 FQGNSA. The CDR3 totals 15 residues. Trimming removed 1 base from V and 5 bases from J; junction bases left unmatched: 4. This chain's CDR3 is CASSLGGQGHNEQFF. The CDR3 DNA reads TGTGCCAGCAGCTTAGGTGGACAGGGCCACAATGAGCAGTTCTTC. Using reference TRBV7-2 and TRBJ2-1 for the parts outside the CDR3, the full variable domain is GAGVSQSPSNKVTEKGKDVELRCDPISGHTALYWYRQSLGQGLEFLIYFQGNSAPDKSGLPSDRFSAERTGGSVSTLTIQRTQQEDSAVYLCASSLGGQGHNEQFFGPGTRLTVL.